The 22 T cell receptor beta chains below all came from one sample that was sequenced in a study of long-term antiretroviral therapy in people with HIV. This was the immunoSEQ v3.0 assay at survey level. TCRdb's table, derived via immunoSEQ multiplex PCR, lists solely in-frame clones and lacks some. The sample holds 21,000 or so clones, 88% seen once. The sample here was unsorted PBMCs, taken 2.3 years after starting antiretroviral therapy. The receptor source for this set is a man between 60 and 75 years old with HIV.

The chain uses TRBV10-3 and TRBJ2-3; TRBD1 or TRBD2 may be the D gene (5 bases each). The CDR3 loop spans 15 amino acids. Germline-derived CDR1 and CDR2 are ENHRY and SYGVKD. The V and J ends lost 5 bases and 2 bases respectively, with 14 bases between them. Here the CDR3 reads CAISPGPETTDTQYF. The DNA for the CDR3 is TGTGCCATCAGTCCGGGACCAGAAACCACAGATACGCAGTATTTT.

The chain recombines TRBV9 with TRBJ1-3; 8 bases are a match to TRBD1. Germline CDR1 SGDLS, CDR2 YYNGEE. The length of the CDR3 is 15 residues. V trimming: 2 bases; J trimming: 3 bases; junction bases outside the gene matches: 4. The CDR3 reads CASSVGTGFGNTIYF. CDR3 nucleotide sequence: TGTGCCAGCAGCGTCGGGACAGGTTTTGGAAACACCATATATTTT.

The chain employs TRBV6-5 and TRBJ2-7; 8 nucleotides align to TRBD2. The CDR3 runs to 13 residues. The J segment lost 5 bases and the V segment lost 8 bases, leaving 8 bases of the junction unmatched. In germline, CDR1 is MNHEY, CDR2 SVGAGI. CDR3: CASFRSGGHEQYF. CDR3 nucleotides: TGTGCCAGCTTCCGAAGCGGGGGTCACGAGCAGTACTTC.

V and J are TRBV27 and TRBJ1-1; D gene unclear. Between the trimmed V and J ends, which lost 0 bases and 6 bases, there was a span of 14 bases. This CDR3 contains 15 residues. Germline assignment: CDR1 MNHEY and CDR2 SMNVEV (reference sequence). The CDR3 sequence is CASSLSPFVFAEAFF. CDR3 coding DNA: TGTGCCAGCAGTTTATCCCCGTTCGTGTTTGCTGAAGCTTTCTTT.

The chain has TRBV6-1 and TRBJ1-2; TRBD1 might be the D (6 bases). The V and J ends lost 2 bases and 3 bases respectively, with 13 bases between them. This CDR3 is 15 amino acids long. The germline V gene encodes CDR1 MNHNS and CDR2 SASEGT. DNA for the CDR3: TGTGCCAGCAGTGAATTCGGGGGGCGCGACTATGGCTACACCTTC. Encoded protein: CASSEFGGRDYGYTF.

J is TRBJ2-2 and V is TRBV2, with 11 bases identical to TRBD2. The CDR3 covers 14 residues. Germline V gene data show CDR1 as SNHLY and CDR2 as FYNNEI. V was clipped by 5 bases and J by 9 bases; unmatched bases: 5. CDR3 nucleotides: TGTGCCAGCAGTTTAGCGGGAGGGTTCAGGGAGCTGTTTTTT. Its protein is CASSLAGGFRELFF.

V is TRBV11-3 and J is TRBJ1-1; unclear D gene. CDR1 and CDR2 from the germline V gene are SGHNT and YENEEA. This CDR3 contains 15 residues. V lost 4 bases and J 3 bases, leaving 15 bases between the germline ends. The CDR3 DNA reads TGTGCCAGCAGCTCCGGAGGGTCCTGGGACACTGAAGCTTTCTTT. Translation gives CASSSGGSWDTEAFF. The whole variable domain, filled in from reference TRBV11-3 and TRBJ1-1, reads EAGVVQSPRYKIIEKKQPVAFWCNPISGHNTLYWYLQNLGQGPELLIRYENEEAVDDSQLPKDRFSAERLKGVDSTLKIQPAELGDSAVYLCASSSGGSWDTEAFFGQGTRLTVV.

CDR3: CASSLDLANEQFF. In nucleotides, the CDR3 is TGTGCCAGCAGCTTAGACCTAGCTAATGAGCAGTTCTTC. This rearrangement joins TRBV7-6 to TRBJ2-1; weak D call: TRBD2 (5 bases). The CDR3 is made up of 13 amino acids. The V gene lost 1 base and the J gene lost 7 bases, with 8 bases spanning the gap. Germline CDR1 reads SGHVS; CDR2 reads FNYEAQ.

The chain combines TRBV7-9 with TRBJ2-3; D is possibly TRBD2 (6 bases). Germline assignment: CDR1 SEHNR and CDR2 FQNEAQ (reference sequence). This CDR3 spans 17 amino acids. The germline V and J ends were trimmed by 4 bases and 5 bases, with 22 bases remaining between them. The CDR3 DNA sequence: TGTGCCAGCAGCTCCCCGCCGGGGACGGGAGATCGAGATACGCAGTATTTT. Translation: CASSSPPGTGDRDTQYF.

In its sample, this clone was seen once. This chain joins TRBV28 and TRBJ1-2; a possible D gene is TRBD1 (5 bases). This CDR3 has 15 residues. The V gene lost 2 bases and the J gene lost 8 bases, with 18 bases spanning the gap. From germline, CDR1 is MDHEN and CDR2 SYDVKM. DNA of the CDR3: TGTGCCAGCAGTTTACCCCGGGGCAGTCAAAGGGGCTACACCTTC. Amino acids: CASSLPRGSQRGYTF.

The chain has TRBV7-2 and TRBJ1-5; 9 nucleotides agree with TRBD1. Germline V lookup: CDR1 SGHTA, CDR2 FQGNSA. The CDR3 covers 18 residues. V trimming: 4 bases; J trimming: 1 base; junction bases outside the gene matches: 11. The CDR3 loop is CASSSGTGSLGSNQPQHF. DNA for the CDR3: TGTGCCAGCAGCTCCGGGACAGGGAGCTTGGGGAGCAATCAGCCCCAGCATTTT.

The CDR3 here is CASSPRLHEQFF. CDR3 bases: TGTGCCAGCTCGCCCCGGCTACATGAGCAGTTCTTC. This chain connects TRBV18 to TRBJ2-1; D is uncertain. Germline CDR1 and CDR2: KGHSH and LQKENI. Trimming cost V 6 bases and J 8 bases, with 11 bases left between them. This CDR3 contains 12 residues.

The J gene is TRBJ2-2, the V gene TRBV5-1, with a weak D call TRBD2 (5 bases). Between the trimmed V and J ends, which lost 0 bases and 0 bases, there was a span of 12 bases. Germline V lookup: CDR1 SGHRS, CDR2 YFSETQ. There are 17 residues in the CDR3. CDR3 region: CASSLAPPGANTGELFF. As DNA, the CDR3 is TGCGCCAGCAGCTTGGCACCCCCCGGGGCGAACACCGGGGAGCTGTTTTTT.

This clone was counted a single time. CDR3 DNA sequence: TGTGCCAGCAGCTTAGGGGACAGGTATTCCAGCTCCTACAATGAGCAGTTCTTC. It translates to CASSLGDRYSSSYNEQFF. The chain recombines TRBV11-2 with TRBJ2-1; TRBD1 matches 8 bases. V shed 1 base, J shed 0 bases, and the junction held 8 bases outside the gene matches. This CDR3 has 18 amino acids. CDR1 and CDR2 from the germline V gene are SGHAT and FQNNGV.

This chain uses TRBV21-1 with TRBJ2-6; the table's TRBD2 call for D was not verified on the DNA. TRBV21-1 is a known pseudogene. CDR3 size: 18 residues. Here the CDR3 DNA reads TGTGCCAGCAGCCCTCCTCCGGGTGGGGGGACTGGGGCCAACGTCCTGACTTTC. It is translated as CASSPPPGGGTGANVLTF.

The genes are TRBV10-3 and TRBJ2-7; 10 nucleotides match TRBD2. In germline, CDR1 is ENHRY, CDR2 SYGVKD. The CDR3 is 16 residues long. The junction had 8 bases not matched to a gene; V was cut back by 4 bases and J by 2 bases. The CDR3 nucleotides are TGTGCCATCAGTGCCTCCTTAGCGGGAGGAACCTACGAGCAGTACTTC. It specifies CAISASLAGGTYEQYF.

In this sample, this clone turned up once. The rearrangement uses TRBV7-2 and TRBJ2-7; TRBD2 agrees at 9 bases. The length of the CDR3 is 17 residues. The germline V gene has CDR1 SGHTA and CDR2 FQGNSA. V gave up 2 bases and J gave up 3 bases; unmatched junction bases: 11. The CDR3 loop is CASSLKRLADSDYEQYF. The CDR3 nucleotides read TGTGCCAGCAGCTTAAAGCGACTAGCGGACAGTGACTACGAGCAGTACTTC.

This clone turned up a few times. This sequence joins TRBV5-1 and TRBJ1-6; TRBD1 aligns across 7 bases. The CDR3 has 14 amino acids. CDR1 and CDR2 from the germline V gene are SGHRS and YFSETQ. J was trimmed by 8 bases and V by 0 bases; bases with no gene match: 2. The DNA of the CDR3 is TGCGCCAGCAGCTTGGACGGACAGGATTCACCCCTCCACTTT. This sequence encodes CASSLDGQDSPLHF.

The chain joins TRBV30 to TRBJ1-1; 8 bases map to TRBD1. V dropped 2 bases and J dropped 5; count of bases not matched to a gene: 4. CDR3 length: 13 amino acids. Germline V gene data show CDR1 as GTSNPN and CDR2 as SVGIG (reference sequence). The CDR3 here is CAWSWTGRTEAFF. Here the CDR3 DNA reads TGTGCCTGGAGTTGGACAGGGAGGACTGAAGCTTTCTTT.

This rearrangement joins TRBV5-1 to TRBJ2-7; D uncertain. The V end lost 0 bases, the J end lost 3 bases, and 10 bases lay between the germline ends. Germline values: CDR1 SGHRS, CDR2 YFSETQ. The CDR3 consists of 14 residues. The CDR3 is CASSLVASIYEQYF. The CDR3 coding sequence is TGCGCCAGCAGCTTGGTCGCGAGTATCTACGAGCAGTACTTC.

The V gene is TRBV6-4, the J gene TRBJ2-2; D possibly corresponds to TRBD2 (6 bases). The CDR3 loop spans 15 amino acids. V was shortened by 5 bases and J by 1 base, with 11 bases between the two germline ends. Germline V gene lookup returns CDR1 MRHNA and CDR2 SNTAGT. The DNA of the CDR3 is TGTGCCAGCAGTCATTCGGGGGAGAACACCGGGGAGCTGTTTTTT. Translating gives CASSHSGENTGELFF.

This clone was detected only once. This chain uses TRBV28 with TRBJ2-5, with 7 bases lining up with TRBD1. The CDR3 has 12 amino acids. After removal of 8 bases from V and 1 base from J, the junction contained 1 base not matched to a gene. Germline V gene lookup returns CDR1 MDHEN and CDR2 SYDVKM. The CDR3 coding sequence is TGTGCCAGCGGGACAGTCCAAGAGACCCAGTACTTC. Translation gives CASGTVQETQYF. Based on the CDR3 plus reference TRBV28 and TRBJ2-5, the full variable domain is DVKVTQSSRYLVKRTGEKVFLECVQDMDHENMFWYRQDPGLGLRLIYFSYDVKMKEKGDIPEGYSVSREKKERFSLILESASTNQTSMYLCASGTVQETQYFGPGTRLLVL.